Following are 17 T cell receptor beta chains from one sample sequenced in a study of blood T cell repertoires in COVID-19. Sequencing was performed with immunoSEQ multiplex PCR; in TCRdb, only in-frame clones are kept and a portion is missing. The sample has more than 50,000 clones, more than 75% seen once. Sequenced material: peripheral blood. Source of these receptors: a human donor in a cohort sampled during active COVID-19.

The chain carries TRBV18 and TRBJ1-1, with 8 bases fitting TRBD1. Per germline, CDR1 KGHSH and CDR2 LQKENI. The junction had 11 bases not matched to a gene; V was cut back by 6 bases and J by 2 bases. The CDR3 extends over 16 amino acids. The CDR3 sequence: CASSAQGESVNTEAFF. In DNA, the CDR3 is TGTGCCAGCTCGGCACAGGGGGAATCGGTTAACACTGAAGCTTTCTTT. The full variable domain, its missing parts supplied by reference TRBV18 and TRBJ1-1, is NAGVMQNPRHLVRRRGQEARLRCSPMKGHSHVYWYRQLPEEGLKFMVYLQKENIIDESGMPKERFSAEFPKEGPSILRIQQVVRGDSAAYFCASSAQGESVNTEAFFGQGTRLTVV.

The chain links TRBV28 to TRBJ2-7, with D possibly being TRBD2 (6 bases). CDR1 is MDHEN and CDR2 is SYDVKM in the germline V gene. This CDR3 is built from 14 residues. The V and J ends lost 5 bases and 6 bases respectively, with 17 bases between them. This CDR3 is CASSSGGLLAEQYV. CDR3 bases: TGTGCCAGCAGTAGTGGAGGGCTGCTTGCCGAGCAGTACGTC.

The chain has TRBV5-4 and TRBJ1-6; 8 positions agree with TRBD1. Germline CDR1 reads SGHNT; CDR2 reads YYREEE (reference sequence). V gave up 4 bases and J gave up 9 bases; unmatched junction bases: 12. The CDR3 contains 16 residues. The CDR3, as DNA: TGTGCCAGCAGCCTCCCCGGGACAGGTTCTCCTTCACCCCTCCACTTT. It codes for CASSLPGTGSPSPLHF.

The chain links TRBV19 to TRBJ1-2, with D tentatively TRBD1 (6 bases). This CDR3 region has 15 residues. Germline values: CDR1 LNHDA, CDR2 SQIVND (reference sequence). The V end lost 5 bases, the J end lost 5 bases, and 18 bases lay between the germline ends. The chain's CDR3 is CASSGSGGGAYGYTF. CDR3 DNA sequence: TGTGCCAGTAGTGGGTCCGGCGGGGGGGCATATGGCTACACCTTC.

The chain links TRBV19 to TRBJ1-5, with 10 nucleotides matching TRBD1. The CDR3 runs 14 residues. V dropped 5 bases and J dropped 6; count of bases not matched to a gene: 4. Germline CDR1 and CDR2: LNHDA and SQIVND (reference sequence). The chain's CDR3 is CASSAGQGFQPQHF. DNA of the CDR3: TGTGCCAGTAGTGCGGGACAGGGGTTTCAGCCCCAGCATTTT.

This clone was observed a few times. The chain joins TRBV30 to TRBJ1-1, with unresolved D. V lost 3 bases and J lost 4, with 15 bases in between. Germline CDR1 reads GTSNPN; CDR2 reads SVGIG (reference sequence). The CDR3 is 14 residues long. CDR3 loop: CAWRKLRLGTEAFF. As DNA, the CDR3 is TGTGCCTGGAGAAAACTGAGACTGGGCACTGAAGCTTTCTTT.

The genes are TRBV23-1 and TRBJ1-2, with D hard to call. TRBV23-1 is an open reading frame whose function is uncertain. The CDR3 contains 14 residues. Trimming cost V 4 bases and J 4 bases, with 13 bases left between them. The CDR3 here is CASSPWAPLYGYTF. CDR3 coding DNA: TGCGCCAGCAGTCCCTGGGCCCCCCTCTATGGCTACACCTTC.

The chain joins TRBV9 to TRBJ1-5, with 8 bases fitting TRBD1. Germline V gene sequence: CDR1 SGDLS, CDR2 YYNGEE. Losses at the gene ends were 3 bases for V and 5 bases for J; bases not matched to a gene: 10. The CDR3 is made up of 16 amino acids. The CDR3 DNA reads TGTGCCAGCAGCGAAGAGGGGCAGGGGGCCGATCAGCCCCAGCATTTT. Its translation is CASSEEGQGADQPQHF.

The CDR3 sequence: CASSEGGEGGYEQYV. DNA of the CDR3: TGTGCCAGCAGTGAAGGCGGGGAAGGTGGGTACGAGCAGTACGTC. The rearrangement links TRBV2 to TRBJ2-7, with a weak D call TRBD2 (6 bases). The CDR3 runs 15 residues. Trimming pared 1 base from V and 4 bases from J, leaving 14 bases between. Germline values: CDR1 SNHLY, CDR2 FYNNEI.

The chain has TRBV6-1 and TRBJ2-3; 9 bases are shared with TRBD2. Germline V CDR1 and CDR2: MNHNS, SASEGT. This CDR3 spans 16 amino acids. V shed 2 bases, J shed 0 bases, and the junction held 3 bases outside the gene matches. CDR3 sequence (DNA): TGTGCCAGCAGTGAAACAAGCGGGGGGAGCACAGATACGCAGTATTTT. Translating gives CASSETSGGSTDTQYF.

This clone rates as medium-sized. CDR3 amino acids: CASSTYPGQLNSPLHF. CDR3 bases: TGTGCCAGTAGTACTTATCCGGGACAGCTTAATTCACCCCTCCACTTT. The J gene is TRBJ1-6, the V gene TRBV19; 7 bases are a match to TRBD1. V shed 4 bases, J shed 6 bases, and the junction held 9 bases outside the gene matches. Germline CDR1 LNHDA, CDR2 SQIVND (reference sequence). The CDR3 length is 16 residues.

The genes are TRBV5-1 and TRBJ1-1; D is undetermined. The CDR3 runs 13 residues. Deletions cut 2 bases from V and 6 bases from J, with 11 bases between. Germline loops: CDR1 SGHRS, CDR2 YFSETQ. This CDR3 reads CASSFLGAAEAFF. The CDR3 nucleotides read TGCGCCAGCAGCTTCCTGGGTGCGGCTGAAGCTTTCTTT.

The chain is built from TRBV5-1 and TRBJ1-1; 7 bases map to TRBD1. The CDR3 spans 14 residues. Germline V gene lookup returns CDR1 SGHRS and CDR2 YFSETQ. V lost 2 bases, J lost 6 bases, and 7 bases stayed unmatched. CDR3: CASSFLTGLPEAFF. The CDR3, as DNA: TGCGCCAGCAGCTTCCTGACAGGGCTTCCTGAAGCTTTCTTT.

The V and J genes are TRBV18 and TRBJ1-1, with a tentative D call TRBD1 (5 bases). The length of the CDR3 is 14 residues. From germline, CDR1 is KGHSH and CDR2 LQKENI. V lost 0 bases and J lost 3, with 8 bases in between. In DNA, the CDR3 is TGTGCCAGCTCACCACCGGGCAGGGACACTGAAGCTTTCTTT. Translation gives CASSPPGRDTEAFF.

V gene TRBV19 combines with J gene TRBJ2-6; 8 positions agree with TRBD1. In germline, CDR1 is LNHDA, CDR2 SQIVND (reference sequence). This CDR3 is built from 16 residues. The ends lost 1 base at V and 4 bases at J; junction bases unmatched: 3. CDR3 nucleotides: TGTGCCAGTAGTATAGGGGACAGGTCGGGGGCCAACGTCCTGACTTTC. Protein sequence: CASSIGDRSGANVLTF.

The rearrangement joins TRBV7-8 to TRBJ2-3, with 7 bases aligning to TRBD1. After removal of 2 bases from V and 3 bases from J, the junction contained 5 bases not matched to a gene. The CDR3 is 15 amino acids. Germline loops: CDR1 SGHVS, CDR2 FQNEAQ. CDR3: CASSLRDRKTDTQYF. CDR3 bases: TGTGCCAGCAGCTTAAGGGACAGAAAAACAGATACGCAGTATTTT.

This sequence joins TRBV7-9 and TRBJ2-5, with D perhaps TRBD2 (5 bases). The CDR3 extends over 16 amino acids. Germline CDR1 is SEHNR and CDR2 is FQNEAQ (reference sequence). Trimming cost V 5 bases and J 2 bases, with 18 bases left between them. CDR3 coding DNA: TGTGCCAGCAGCCATCAACGAATGTCGGGGCAAGAGACCCAGTACTTC. It encodes CASSHQRMSGQETQYF.